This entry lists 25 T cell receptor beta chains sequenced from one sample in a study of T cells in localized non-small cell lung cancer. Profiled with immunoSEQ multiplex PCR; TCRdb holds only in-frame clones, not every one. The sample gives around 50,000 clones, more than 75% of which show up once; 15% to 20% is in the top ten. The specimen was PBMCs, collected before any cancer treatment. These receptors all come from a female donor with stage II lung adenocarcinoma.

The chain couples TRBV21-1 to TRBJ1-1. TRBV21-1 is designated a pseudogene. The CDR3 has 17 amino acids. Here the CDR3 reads CASSTQPVSAGDTEAFF. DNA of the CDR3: TGTGCCAGCAGCACACAACCTGTCTCCGCGGGAGACACTGAAGCTTTCTTT.

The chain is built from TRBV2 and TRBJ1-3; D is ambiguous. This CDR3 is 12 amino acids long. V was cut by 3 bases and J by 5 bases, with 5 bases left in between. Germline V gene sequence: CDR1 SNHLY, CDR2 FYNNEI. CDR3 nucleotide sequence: TGTGCCAGCAGTGACCAAAGAAACACCATATATTTT. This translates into CASSDQRNTIYF. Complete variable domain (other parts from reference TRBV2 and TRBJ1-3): EPEVTQTPSHQVTQMGQEVILRCVPISNHLYFYWYRQILGQKVEFLVSFYNNEISEKSEIFDDQFSVERPDGSNFTLKIRSTKLEDSAMYFCASSDQRNTIYFGEGSWLTVV.

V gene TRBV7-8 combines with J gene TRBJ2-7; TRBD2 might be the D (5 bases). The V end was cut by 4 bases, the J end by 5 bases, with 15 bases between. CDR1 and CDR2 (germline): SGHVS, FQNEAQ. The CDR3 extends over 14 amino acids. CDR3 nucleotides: TGTGCCAGCAGCTCCCGGCGAGGGTCGGACGAGCAGTACTTC. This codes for CASSSRRGSDEQYF.

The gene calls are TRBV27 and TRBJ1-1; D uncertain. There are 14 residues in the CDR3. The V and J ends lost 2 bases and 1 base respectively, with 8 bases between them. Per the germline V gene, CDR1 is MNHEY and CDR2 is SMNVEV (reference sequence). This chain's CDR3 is CASSLGVRNTEAFF. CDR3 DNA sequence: TGTGCCAGCAGTTTAGGGGTCCGGAACACTGAAGCTTTCTTT.

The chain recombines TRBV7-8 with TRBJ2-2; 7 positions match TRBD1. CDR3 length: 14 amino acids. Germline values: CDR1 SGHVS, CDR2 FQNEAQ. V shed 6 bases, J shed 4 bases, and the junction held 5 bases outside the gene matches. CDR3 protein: CASRSTGSTGELFF. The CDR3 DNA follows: TGTGCCAGCAGGTCGACAGGGTCCACCGGGGAGCTGTTTTTT.

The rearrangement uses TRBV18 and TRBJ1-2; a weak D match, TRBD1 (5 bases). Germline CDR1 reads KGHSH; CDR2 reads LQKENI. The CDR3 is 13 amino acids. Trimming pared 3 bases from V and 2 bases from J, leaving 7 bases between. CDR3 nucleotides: TGTGCCAGCTCACCCGAGGGGAACTATGGCTACACCTTC. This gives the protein CASSPEGNYGYTF.

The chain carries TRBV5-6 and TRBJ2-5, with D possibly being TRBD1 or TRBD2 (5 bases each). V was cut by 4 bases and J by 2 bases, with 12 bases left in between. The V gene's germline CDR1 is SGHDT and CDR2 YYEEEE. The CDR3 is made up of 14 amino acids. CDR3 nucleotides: TGTGCCAGCAGCGGCCGGGACGGACAAGAGACCCAGTACTTC. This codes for CASSGRDGQETQYF.

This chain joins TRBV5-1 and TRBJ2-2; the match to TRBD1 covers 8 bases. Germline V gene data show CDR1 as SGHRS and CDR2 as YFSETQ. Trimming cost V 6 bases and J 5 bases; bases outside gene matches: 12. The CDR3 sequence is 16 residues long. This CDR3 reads CASTGHGTGGTGELFF. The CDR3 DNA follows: TGCGCCAGCACTGGCCACGGGACAGGTGGGACCGGGGAGCTGTTTTTT.

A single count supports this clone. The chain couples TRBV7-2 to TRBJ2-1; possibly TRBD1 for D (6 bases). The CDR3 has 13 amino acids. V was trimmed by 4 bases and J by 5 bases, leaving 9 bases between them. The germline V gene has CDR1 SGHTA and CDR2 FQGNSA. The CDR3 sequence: CASSYRVDNEQFF. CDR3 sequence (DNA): TGTGCCAGCAGCTACAGGGTCGACAATGAGCAGTTCTTC. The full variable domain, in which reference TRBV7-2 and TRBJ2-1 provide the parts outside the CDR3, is GAGVSQSPSNKVTEKGKDVELRCDPISGHTALYWYRQSLGQGLEFLIYFQGNSAPDKSGLPSDRFSAERTGGSVSTLTIQRTQQEDSAVYLCASSYRVDNEQFFGPGTRLTVL.

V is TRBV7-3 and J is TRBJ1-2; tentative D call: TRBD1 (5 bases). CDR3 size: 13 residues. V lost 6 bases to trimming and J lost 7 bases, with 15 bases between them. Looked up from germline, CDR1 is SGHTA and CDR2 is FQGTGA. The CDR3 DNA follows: TGTGCCAGCAGGTCCGACAGCGTCGGTGGCTACACCTTC. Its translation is CASRSDSVGGYTF.

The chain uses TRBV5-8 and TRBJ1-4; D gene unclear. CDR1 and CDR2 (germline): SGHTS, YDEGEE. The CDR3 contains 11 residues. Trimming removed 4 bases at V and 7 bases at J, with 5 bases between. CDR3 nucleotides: TGTGCCAGCAGCCGGACTGAAAAACTGTTTTTT. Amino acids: CASSRTEKLFF.

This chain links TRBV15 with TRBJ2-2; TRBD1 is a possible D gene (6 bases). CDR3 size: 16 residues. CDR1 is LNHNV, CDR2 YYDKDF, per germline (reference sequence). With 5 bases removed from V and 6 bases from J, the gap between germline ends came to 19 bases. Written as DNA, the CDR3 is TGTGCCACCAGCGTCTACAGGGACCTGGGCGCCGGGGAGCTGTTTTTT. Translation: CATSVYRDLGAGELFF. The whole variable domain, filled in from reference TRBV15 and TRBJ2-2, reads DAMVIQNPRYQVTQFGKPVTLSCSQTLNHNVMYWYQQKSSQAPKLLFHYYDKDFNNEADTPDNFQSRRPNTSFCFLDIRSPGLGDTAMYLCATSVYRDLGAGELFFGEGSRLTVL.

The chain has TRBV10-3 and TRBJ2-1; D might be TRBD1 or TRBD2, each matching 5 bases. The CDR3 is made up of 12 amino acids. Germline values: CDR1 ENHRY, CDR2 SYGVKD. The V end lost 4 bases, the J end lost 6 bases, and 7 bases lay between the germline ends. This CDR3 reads CAISGGPNEQFF. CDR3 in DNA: TGTGCCATCAGTGGGGGACCCAATGAGCAGTTCTTC.

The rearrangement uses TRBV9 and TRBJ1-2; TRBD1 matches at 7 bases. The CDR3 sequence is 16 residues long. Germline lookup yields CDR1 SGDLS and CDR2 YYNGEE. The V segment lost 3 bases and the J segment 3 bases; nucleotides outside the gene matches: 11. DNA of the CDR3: TGTGCCAGCAGCGGGATAGGGGACAGTGACCACTATGGCTACACCTTC. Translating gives CASSGIGDSDHYGYTF.

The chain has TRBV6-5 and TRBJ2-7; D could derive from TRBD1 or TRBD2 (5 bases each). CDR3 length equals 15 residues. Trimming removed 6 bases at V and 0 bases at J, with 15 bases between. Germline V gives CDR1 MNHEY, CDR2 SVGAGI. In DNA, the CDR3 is TGTGCCAGCAGCCCCCCGGGGCAGGTCTCCTACGAGCAGTACTTC. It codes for CASSPPGQVSYEQYF.

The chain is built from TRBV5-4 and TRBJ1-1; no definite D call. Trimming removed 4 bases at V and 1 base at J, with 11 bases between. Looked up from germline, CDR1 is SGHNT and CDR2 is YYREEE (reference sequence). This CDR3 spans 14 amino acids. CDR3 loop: CASSRNRQNTEAFF. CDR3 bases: TGTGCCAGCAGCCGCAACCGACAGAACACTGAAGCTTTCTTT.

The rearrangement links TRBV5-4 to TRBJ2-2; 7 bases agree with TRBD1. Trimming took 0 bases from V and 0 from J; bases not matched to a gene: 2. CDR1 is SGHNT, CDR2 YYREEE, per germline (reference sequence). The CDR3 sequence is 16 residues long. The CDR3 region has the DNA TGTGCCAGCAGCTTGGACCAGGGGGCGAACACCGGGGAGCTGTTTTTT. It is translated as CASSLDQGANTGELFF.

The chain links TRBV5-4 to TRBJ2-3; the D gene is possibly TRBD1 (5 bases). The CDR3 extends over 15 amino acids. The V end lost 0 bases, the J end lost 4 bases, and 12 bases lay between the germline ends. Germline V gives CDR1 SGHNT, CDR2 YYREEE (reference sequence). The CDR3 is CASSLEGFLADTQYF. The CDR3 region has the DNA TGTGCCAGCAGCTTGGAGGGGTTTTTGGCAGATACGCAGTATTTT. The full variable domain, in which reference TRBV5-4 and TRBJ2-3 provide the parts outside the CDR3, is ETGVTQSPTHLIKTRGQQVTLRCSSQSGHNTVSWYQQALGQGPQFIFQYYREEENGRGNFPPRFSGLQFPNYSSELNVNALELDDSALYLCASSLEGFLADTQYFGPGTRLTVL.

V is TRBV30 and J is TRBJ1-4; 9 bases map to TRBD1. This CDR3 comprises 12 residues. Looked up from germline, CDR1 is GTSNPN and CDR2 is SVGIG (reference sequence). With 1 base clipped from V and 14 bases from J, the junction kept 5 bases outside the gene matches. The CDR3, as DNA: TGTGCCTGGAGTGGTGGGACAGGGCAGCTGTTTTTT. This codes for CAWSGGTGQLFF.

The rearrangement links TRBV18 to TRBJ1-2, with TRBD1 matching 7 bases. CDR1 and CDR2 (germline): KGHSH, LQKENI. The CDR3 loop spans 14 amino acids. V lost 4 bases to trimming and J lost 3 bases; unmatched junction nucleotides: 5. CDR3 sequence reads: CASSLRQGDYGYTF. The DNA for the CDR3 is TGTGCCAGCTCACTCCGACAGGGAGACTATGGCTACACCTTC.

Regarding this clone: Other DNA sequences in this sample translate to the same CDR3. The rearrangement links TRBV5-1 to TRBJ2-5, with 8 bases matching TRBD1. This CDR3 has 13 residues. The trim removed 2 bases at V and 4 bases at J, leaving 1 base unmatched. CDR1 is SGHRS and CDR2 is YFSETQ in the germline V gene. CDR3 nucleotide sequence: TGCGCCAGCAGCTTCAGGGGGCGAGAGACCCAGTACTTC. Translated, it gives CASSFRGRETQYF. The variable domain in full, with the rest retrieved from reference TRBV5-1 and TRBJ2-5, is KAGVTQTPRYLIKTRGQQVTLSCSPISGHRSVSWYQQTPGQGLQFLFEYFSETQRNKGNFPGRFSGRQFSNSRSEMNVSTLELGDSALYLCASSFRGRETQYFGPGTRLLVL.

In DNA form, the CDR3 reads TGTGCCAGCAGCTTAGAGCCGGGAAACTATGGCTACACCTTC. Translation gives CASSLEPGNYGYTF. V usage is TRBV5-6 and J usage is TRBJ1-2; D is uncertain. Trimming cost V 2 bases and J 2 bases, with 10 bases left between them. The CDR3 is made up of 14 amino acids. Germline CDR1 reads SGHDT; CDR2 reads YYEEEE.

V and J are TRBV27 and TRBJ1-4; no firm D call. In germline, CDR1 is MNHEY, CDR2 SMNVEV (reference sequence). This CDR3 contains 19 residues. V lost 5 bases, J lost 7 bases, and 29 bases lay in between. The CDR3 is CASSGYRAASPASIEKLFF. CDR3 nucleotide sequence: TGTGCCAGCAGTGGCTACCGGGCCGCATCCCCCGCTTCGATTGAAAAACTGTTTTTT.

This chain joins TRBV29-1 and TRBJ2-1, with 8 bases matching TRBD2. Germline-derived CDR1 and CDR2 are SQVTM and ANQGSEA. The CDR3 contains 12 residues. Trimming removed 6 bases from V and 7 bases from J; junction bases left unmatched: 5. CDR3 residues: CSVGTSGNEQFF. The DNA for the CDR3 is TGCAGCGTGGGGACTAGTGGTAATGAGCAGTTCTTC.

CDR3 in amino acids: CASSPSGGVDTQYF. CDR3 nucleotides: TGCGCCAGCAGTCCTAGCGGGGGTGTGGATACGCAGTATTTT. The chain uses TRBV10-1 and TRBJ2-3; TRBD2 matches at 10 bases. Germline CDR1 WNHNN, CDR2 SYGVQD (reference sequence). Germline trimming cut 5 bases from V and 6 bases from J; bases unmatched to any gene: 5. CDR3 length: 14 residues.